This entry lists 26 T cell receptor beta chains sequenced from one sample in a study of blood T cell repertoires in COVID-19. Sequencing used immunoSEQ multiplex PCR; TCRdb keeps in-frame clones, though not all of them. The sample holds approximately 150,000 clones; approximately 87% are singletons and the top ten take roughly 37%. The sequenced sample was peripheral blood. The receptors here all came from a man in his fifties or sixties who had recovered from COVID-19.

The chain links TRBV7-2 to TRBJ2-7; a possible D gene is TRBD1 (5 bases). V gave up 5 bases and J gave up 10 bases, with 9 bases separating them. Per the germline V gene, CDR1 is SGHTA and CDR2 is FQGNSA. CDR3 length: 10 residues. The CDR3 reads CASSATVQYF. Written as DNA, the CDR3 is TGTGCCAGCAGCGCGACAGTCCAGTACTTC.

The CDR3 spells CASSLDGVSNEKLFF. The CDR3 bases are TGCGCCAGCAGCTTGGACGGGGTTTCTAATGAAAAACTGTTTTTT. The chain uses TRBV5-1 and TRBJ1-4; unclear D gene. The CDR3 totals 15 residues. V dropped 0 bases and J dropped 3 bases, with 9 bases sitting between them. Germline-derived CDR1 and CDR2 are SGHRS and YFSETQ.

This rearrangement joins TRBV12-3 or TRBV12-4 to TRBJ2-7; TRBD1 matches 7 bases. V dropped 0 bases and J dropped 10; count of bases not matched to a gene: 3. The CDR3 length is 12 residues. The CDR3 loop reads CASSLAYRGQYF. CDR3 DNA: TGTGCCAGCAGTTTAGCTTACAGGGGCCAGTACTTC.

The rearrangement uses TRBV12-3 or TRBV12-4 and TRBJ2-7; possible D gene TRBD2, 6 bases. V dropped 2 bases and J dropped 6 bases, with 8 bases sitting between them. The CDR3 is made up of 12 amino acids. The CDR3 sequence: CASSLRRVEQYF. The CDR3, as DNA: TGTGCCAGCAGTTTAAGGAGGGTCGAGCAGTACTTC.

This chain links TRBV6-5 with TRBJ1-1; 10 positions match TRBD1. Germline trimming cut 5 bases from V and 6 bases from J; bases unmatched to any gene: 9. Per the germline V gene, CDR1 is MNHEY and CDR2 is SVGAGI. The CDR3 has 15 residues. CDR3 nucleotides: TGTGCCAGCAGTCCCGGACAGGGGGTTCGCTCTGAAGCTTTCTTT. It codes for CASSPGQGVRSEAFF.

The V gene is TRBV7-6, the J gene TRBJ2-7, with D unclear. The CDR3 extends over 14 amino acids. The ends were cut back, 5 bases at V and 2 bases at J, with 13 bases in the middle. Germline loops: CDR1 SGHVS, CDR2 FNYEAQ. The CDR3 reads CASSRTVNAYEQYF. The CDR3 DNA reads TGTGCCAGCAGCCGTACAGTGAATGCCTACGAGCAGTACTTC.

The table lists this clone with a few counts. Written as DNA, the CDR3 is TGTGCCAGCAGCTCAGGGGTACAGGGGGAAAACACAGATACGCAGTATTTT. It translates to CASSSGVQGENTDTQYF. The rearrangement links TRBV11-3 to TRBJ2-3, with TRBD1 identical over 8 bases. Germline CDR1 reads SGHNT; CDR2 reads YENEEA. There are 17 residues in the CDR3. Germline trimming cut 4 bases from V and 2 bases from J; bases unmatched to any gene: 11.

The chain uses TRBV3-1 (or the pseudogene TRBV3-2) and TRBJ1-4; 7 bases align to TRBD1. V shed 4 bases, J shed 6 bases, and the junction held 5 bases outside the gene matches. Germline CDR1 and CDR2: LGHDT and YNNKEL (reference sequence). The CDR3 covers 14 residues. DNA of the CDR3: TGTGCCAGCAGCCGAAGACAGGGCGATGAAAAACTGTTTTTT. It specifies CASSRRQGDEKLFF.

This rearrangement joins TRBV29-1 to TRBJ2-1; 11 bases match TRBD1. The V gene's germline CDR1 is SQVTM and CDR2 ANQGSEA. Trimming took 0 bases from V and 9 from J; bases not matched to a gene: 4. There are 14 residues in the CDR3. The DNA for the CDR3 is TGCAGCGTTGAAGATGGACAGGGGGCGCTTGAGCAGTTCTTC. Translating gives CSVEDGQGALEQFF.

CDR3 loop: CASSKGQGVSYEQYF. The DNA of the CDR3 is TGTGCCAGCAGCAAGGGACAGGGGGTATCCTACGAGCAGTACTTC. The rearrangement joins TRBV7-6 to TRBJ2-7; 11 bases agree with TRBD1. The CDR3 spans 15 residues. Germline values: CDR1 SGHVS, CDR2 FNYEAQ. Trimming at V came to 5 bases and at J to 1 base, leaving 4 bases not matched to a gene.

The rearrangement links TRBV3-1 (or the pseudogene TRBV3-2) to TRBJ2-5; 12 bases match TRBD2. Germline V lookup: CDR1 LGHDT, CDR2 YNNKEL (reference sequence). The CDR3 is 16 amino acids. The junction had 4 bases not matched to a gene; V was cut back by 1 base and J by 4 bases. Here the CDR3 DNA reads TGTGCCAGCAGCCAAGGGGAACTAGCGGGGGGAGAGACCCAGTACTTC. It translates to CASSQGELAGGETQYF.

This chain uses TRBV7-2 with TRBJ1-1, with a possible D match to TRBD1 (6 bases). Germline V CDR1 and CDR2: SGHTA, FQGNSA. The germline V and J ends were trimmed by 5 bases and 6 bases, with 10 bases remaining between them. This CDR3 has 12 residues. CDR3: CASSPQGSEAFF. CDR3 nucleotides: TGTGCCAGCAGCCCACAGGGTTCTGAAGCTTTCTTT.

This clone was seen a handful of times. The chain has TRBV14 and TRBJ2-7, with 11 bases lining up with TRBD2. V lost 4 bases to trimming and J lost 3 bases; unmatched junction nucleotides: 2. The germline CDR1 and CDR2 sequences are SGHDN and FVKESK. The CDR3 spans 14 residues. DNA of the CDR3: TGTGCCAGCAGCCGGGGGACTAGCGGCTACGAGCAGTACTTC. Its protein product is CASSRGTSGYEQYF.

This chain connects TRBV13 to TRBJ1-1, with 12 bases identical to TRBD1. Germline trimming cut 5 bases from V and 5 bases from J; bases unmatched to any gene: 6. Looked up from germline, CDR1 is PRHDT and CDR2 is FYEKMQ (reference sequence). This CDR3 is 15 amino acids long. The chain's CDR3 is CASSAGQGAGTEAFF. CDR3 DNA: TGTGCCAGCAGCGCGGGACAGGGGGCAGGGACTGAAGCTTTCTTT.

The rearrangement uses TRBV14 and TRBJ1-1; unclear D gene. V lost 2 bases and J lost 0, with 10 bases in between. The CDR3 covers 15 residues. The germline V gene encodes CDR1 SGHDN and CDR2 FVKESK. CDR3 DNA: TGTGCCAGCAGCCAATTAACAGTCTTGAACACTGAAGCTTTCTTT. Translated: CASSQLTVLNTEAFF.

The V gene is TRBV5-1, the J gene TRBJ2-3, with 13 positions matching TRBD2. This CDR3 has 15 amino acids. CDR1 is SGHRS, CDR2 YFSETQ, per germline. Trimming cost V 4 bases and J 8 bases; bases outside gene matches: 7. The DNA of the CDR3 is TGCGCCAGCAGCCCGGGACTAGCGGGGCGGCGTACGCAGTATTTT. Translated, it gives CASSPGLAGRRTQYF.

The chain joins TRBV10-3 to TRBJ2-1, with 12 bases aligning to TRBD2. Germline lookup yields CDR1 ENHRY and CDR2 SYGVKD. CDR3 length: 14 amino acids. The V and J ends lost 3 bases and 7 bases, in that order; junction bases with no gene match: 1. CDR3 in DNA: TGTGCCATCAGTGAACTAGCGGGGGGAAATGAGCAGTTCTTC. Its translation is CAISELAGGNEQFF.

The CDR3: CASSPGGSTDTQYF. CDR3 nucleotide sequence: TGTGCCAGCAGCCCGGGGGGTAGCACAGATACGCAGTATTTT. The chain is built from TRBV5-4 and TRBJ2-3; 7 bases match TRBD2. In germline, CDR1 is SGHNT, CDR2 YYREEE (reference sequence). Losses at the gene ends were 4 bases for V and 0 bases for J; bases not matched to a gene: 2. The CDR3 loop spans 14 amino acids.

J is TRBJ2-3 and V is TRBV19, with TRBD2 matching over 7 bases. CDR1 and CDR2 (germline): LNHDA, SQIVND (reference sequence). The CDR3 extends over 14 amino acids. Trimming took 3 bases from V and 0 from J; bases not matched to a gene: 0. In nucleotides, the CDR3 is TGTGCCAGTAGTATCGGGGGGAGCACAGATACGCAGTATTTT. Translating it yields CASSIGGSTDTQYF. Full variable domain (missing parts from reference TRBV19 and TRBJ2-3): DGGITQSPKYLFRKEGQNVTLSCEQNLNHDAMYWYRQDPGQGLRLIYYSQIVNDFQKGDIAEGYSVSREKKESFPLTVTSAQKNPTAFYLCASSIGGSTDTQYFGPGTRLTVL.

The J gene is TRBJ1-1, the V gene TRBV9; TRBD1 might be the D (5 bases). Germline CDR1 is SGDLS and CDR2 is YYNGEE. Trimming cost V 0 bases and J 0 bases, with 9 bases left between them. This CDR3 region has 15 residues. The CDR3 nucleotides read TGTGCCAGCAGCGTAGTATCAGGGATGAACACTGAAGCTTTCTTT. Protein: CASSVVSGMNTEAFF.

The chain employs TRBV6-5 and TRBJ1-4, with TRBD1 identical over 7 bases. The CDR3 is 14 residues long. V shed 6 bases and J 6 bases; nucleotides not matched to a gene: 7. Per the germline V gene, CDR1 is MNHEY and CDR2 is SVGAGI. CDR3 sequence reads: CASRTTGRYEKLFF. For the CDR3, the DNA is TGTGCCAGCAGAACGACAGGGCGTTATGAAAAACTGTTTTTT.

The CDR3 DNA follows: TGTGCCAGCAGTTTAGGTGGACAGGGGACCGACGAGCAGTACTTC. As protein: CASSLGGQGTDEQYF. The J gene is TRBJ2-7, the V gene TRBV28; 9 bases are shared with TRBD1. The CDR3 runs to 15 residues. Per the germline V gene, CDR1 is MDHEN and CDR2 is SYDVKM. V lost 2 bases, J lost 5 bases, and 7 bases stayed unmatched.

This clone was observed a handful of times. The V and J genes are TRBV11-2 and TRBJ1-3; D unclear. In germline, CDR1 is SGHAT, CDR2 FQNNGV. The ends were cut back, 5 bases at V and 0 bases at J, with 5 bases in the middle. The CDR3 runs 13 residues. CDR3 residues: CASSLPSGNTIYF. The CDR3 DNA follows: TGTGCCAGCAGCCTTCCCTCTGGAAACACCATATATTTT.

The V call is TRBV6-6, the J call TRBJ1-5; 7 positions match TRBD1. Germline lookup yields CDR1 MNHNY and CDR2 SVGAGI (reference sequence). V was pared by 5 bases and J by 0 bases, with 10 bases of the junction left unmatched. The CDR3 has 17 amino acids. This CDR3 is CASSQRDSLYSNQPQHF. CDR3 coding DNA: TGTGCCAGCAGTCAAAGGGACAGCCTTTATAGCAATCAGCCCCAGCATTTT.

Regarding this clone: Other DNA sequences in the same sample also yield this CDR3. The rearrangement uses TRBV5-1 and TRBJ1-4; 8 nucleotides line up with TRBD1. The CDR3 contains 15 residues. CDR1 SGHRS and CDR2 YFSETQ come from the germline V gene. The trim removed 1 base at V and 4 bases at J, leaving 3 bases unmatched. CDR3 DNA: TGCGCCAGCAGCTTGCAGGGGGCCGGTAATGAAAAACTGTTTTTT. It yields the protein CASSLQGAGNEKLFF.

This chain connects TRBV6-6 to TRBJ1-5; the D is unclear. The CDR3 runs 12 residues. V lost 2 bases and J 6 bases, leaving 5 bases between the germline ends. In germline, CDR1 is MNHNY, CDR2 SVGAGI (reference sequence). The chain's CDR3 is CASSYPGQPQHF. The CDR3 DNA reads TGTGCCAGCAGTTACCCGGGTCAGCCCCAGCATTTT.